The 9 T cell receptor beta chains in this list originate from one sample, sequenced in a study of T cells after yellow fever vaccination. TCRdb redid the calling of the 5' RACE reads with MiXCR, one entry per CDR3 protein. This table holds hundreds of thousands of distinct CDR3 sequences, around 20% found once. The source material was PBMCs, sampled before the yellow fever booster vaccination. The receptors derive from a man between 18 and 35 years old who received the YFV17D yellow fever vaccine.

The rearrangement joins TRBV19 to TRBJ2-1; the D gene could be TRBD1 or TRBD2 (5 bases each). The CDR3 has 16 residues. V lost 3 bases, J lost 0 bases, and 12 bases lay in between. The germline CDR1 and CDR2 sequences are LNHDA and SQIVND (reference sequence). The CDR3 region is CASSITGASSYNEQFF. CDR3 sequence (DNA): TGTGCCAGTAGTATTACCGGGGCTAGCTCCTACAATGAGCAGTTCTTC. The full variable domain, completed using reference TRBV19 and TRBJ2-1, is DGGITQSPKYLFRKEGQNVTLSCEQNLNHDAMYWYRQDPGQGLRLIYYSQIVNDFQKGDIAEGYSVSREKKESFPLTVTSAQKNPTAFYLCASSITGASSYNEQFFGPGTRLTVL.

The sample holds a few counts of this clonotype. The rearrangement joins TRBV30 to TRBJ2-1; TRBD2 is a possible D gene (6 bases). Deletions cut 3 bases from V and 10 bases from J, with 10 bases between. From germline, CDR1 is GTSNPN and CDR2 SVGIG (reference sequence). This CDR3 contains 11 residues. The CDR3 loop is CAWRWAGEQFF. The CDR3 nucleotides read TGTGCCTGGAGGTGGGCGGGAGAGCAGTTCTTC.

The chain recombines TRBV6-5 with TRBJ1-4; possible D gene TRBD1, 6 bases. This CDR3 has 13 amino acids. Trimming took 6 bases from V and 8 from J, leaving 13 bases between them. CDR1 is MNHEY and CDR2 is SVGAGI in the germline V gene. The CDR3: CASRGGVWEKLFF. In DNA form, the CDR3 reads TGTGCCAGCAGGGGGGGCGTTTGGGAAAAACTGTTTTTT.

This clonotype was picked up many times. The CDR3 sequence is CSAFGEGDGEQYV. As DNA, the CDR3 is TGCAGTGCTTTCGGGGAGGGGGATGGCGAGCAGTACGTC. V usage is TRBV20-1 and J usage is TRBJ2-7; TRBD2 is a possible D gene (7 bases). The germline V gene has CDR1 DFQATT and CDR2 SNEGSKA (reference sequence). This CDR3 is 13 amino acids long. Deletions cut 5 bases from V and 6 bases from J, with 17 bases between.

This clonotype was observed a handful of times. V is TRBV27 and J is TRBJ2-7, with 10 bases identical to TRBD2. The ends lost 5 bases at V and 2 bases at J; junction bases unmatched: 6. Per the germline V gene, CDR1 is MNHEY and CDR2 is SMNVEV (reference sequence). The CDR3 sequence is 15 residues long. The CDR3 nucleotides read TGTGCCAGCAGTATTAGCGGGGGGCAACCCTACGAGCAGTACTTC. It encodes CASSISGGQPYEQYF.

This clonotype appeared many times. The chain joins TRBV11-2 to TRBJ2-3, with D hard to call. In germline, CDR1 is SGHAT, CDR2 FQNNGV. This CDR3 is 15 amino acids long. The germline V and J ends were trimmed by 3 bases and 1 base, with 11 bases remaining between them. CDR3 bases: TGTGCCAGCAGCTTCCCTCTTCGTGGCACAGATACGCAGTATTTT. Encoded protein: CASSFPLRGTDTQYF.

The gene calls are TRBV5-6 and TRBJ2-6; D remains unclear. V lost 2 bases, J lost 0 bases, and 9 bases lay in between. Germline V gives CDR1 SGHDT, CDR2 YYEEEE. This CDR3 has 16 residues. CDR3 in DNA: TGTGCCAGCAGCTTTAACAGCTTCTCTGGGGCCAACGTCCTGACTTTC. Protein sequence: CASSFNSFSGANVLTF. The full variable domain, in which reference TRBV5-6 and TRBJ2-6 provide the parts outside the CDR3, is DAGVTQSPTHLIKTRGQQVTLRCSPKSGHDTVSWYQQALGQGPQFIFQYYEEEERQRGNFPDRFSGHQFPNYSSELNVNALLLGDSALYLCASSFNSFSGANVLTFGAGSRLTVL.

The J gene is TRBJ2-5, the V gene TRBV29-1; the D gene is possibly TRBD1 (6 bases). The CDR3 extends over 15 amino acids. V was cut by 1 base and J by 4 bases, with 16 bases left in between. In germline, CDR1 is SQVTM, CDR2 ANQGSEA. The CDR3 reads CSVEAPDQGRETQYF. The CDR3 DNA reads TGCAGCGTTGAAGCCCCGGATCAGGGGCGAGAGACCCAGTACTTC.

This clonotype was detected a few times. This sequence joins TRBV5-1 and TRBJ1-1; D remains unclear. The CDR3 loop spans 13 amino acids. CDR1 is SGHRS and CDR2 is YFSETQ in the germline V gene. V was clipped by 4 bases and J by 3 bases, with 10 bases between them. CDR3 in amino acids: CASSVDGDTEAFF. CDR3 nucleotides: TGCGCCAGCAGCGTCGACGGGGACACTGAAGCTTTCTTT.